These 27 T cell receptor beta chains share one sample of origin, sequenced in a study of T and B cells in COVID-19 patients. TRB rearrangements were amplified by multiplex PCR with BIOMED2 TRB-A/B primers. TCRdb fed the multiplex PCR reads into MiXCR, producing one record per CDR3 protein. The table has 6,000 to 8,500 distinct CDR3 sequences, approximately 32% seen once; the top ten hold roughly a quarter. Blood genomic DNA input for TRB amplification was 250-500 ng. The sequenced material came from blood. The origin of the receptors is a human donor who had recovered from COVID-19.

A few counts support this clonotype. The CDR3 loop reads CASSQDVAGNTGELFF. CDR3 DNA sequence: TGCGCCAGCAGCCAAGACGTGGCGGGAAACACCGGGGAGCTGTTTTTT. V gene TRBV4-3 combines with J gene TRBJ2-2; the D gene is possibly TRBD2 (6 bases). Germline loops: CDR1 LGHNA, CDR2 YSLEER. V was clipped by 0 bases and J by 2 bases, with 10 bases between them. The CDR3 is 16 residues long.

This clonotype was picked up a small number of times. The CDR3 coding sequence is TGTGCCAGTAGCACAGATATAGGCTATAGCAATCAGCCCCAGCATTTT. Translating it yields CASSTDIGYSNQPQHF. The chain carries TRBV19 and TRBJ1-5; no clear D. V lost 6 bases to trimming and J lost 0 bases, with 15 bases between them. Per germline, CDR1 LNHDA and CDR2 SQIVND (reference sequence). The CDR3 consists of 16 residues.

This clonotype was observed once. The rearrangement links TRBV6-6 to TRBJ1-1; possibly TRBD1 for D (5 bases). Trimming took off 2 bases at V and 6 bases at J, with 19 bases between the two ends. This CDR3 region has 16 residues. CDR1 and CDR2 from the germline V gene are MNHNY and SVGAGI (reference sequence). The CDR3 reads CASSYPVGPRGAEAFF. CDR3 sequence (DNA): TGTGCCAGCAGTTACCCGGTTGGACCGCGGGGGGCTGAAGCTTTCTTT.

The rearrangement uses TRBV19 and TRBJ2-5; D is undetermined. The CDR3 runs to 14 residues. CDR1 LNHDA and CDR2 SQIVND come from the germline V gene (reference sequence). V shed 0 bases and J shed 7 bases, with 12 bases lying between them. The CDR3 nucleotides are TGTGCCAGTAGTATAGACACCGAGAGTGTGACCCAGTACTTC. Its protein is CASSIDTESVTQYF.

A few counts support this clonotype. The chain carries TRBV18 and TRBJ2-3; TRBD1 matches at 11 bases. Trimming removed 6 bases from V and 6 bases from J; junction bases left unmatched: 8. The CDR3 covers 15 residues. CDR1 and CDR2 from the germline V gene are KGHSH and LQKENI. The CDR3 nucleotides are TGTGCCAGCTCCCCGGGACAGGGGGACGGGGATACGCAGTATTTT. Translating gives CASSPGQGDGDTQYF.

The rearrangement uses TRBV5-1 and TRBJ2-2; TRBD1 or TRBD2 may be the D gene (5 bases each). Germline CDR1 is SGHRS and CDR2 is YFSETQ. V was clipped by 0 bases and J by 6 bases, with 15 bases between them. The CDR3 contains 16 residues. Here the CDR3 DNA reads TGCGCCAGCAGCTTGGCTGGTGGGGGTGGCGCCGGGGAGCTGTTTTTT. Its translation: CASSLAGGGGAGELFF.

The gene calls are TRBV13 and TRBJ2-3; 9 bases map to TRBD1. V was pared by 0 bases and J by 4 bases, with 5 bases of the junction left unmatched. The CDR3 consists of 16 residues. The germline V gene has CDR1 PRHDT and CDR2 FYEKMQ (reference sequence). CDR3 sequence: CASSLGDRGRPDTQYF. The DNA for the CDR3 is TGTGCCAGCAGCTTAGGGGACAGGGGACGCCCAGATACGCAGTATTTT. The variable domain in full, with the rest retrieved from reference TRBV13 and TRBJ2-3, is AAGVIQSPRHLIKEKRETATLKCYPIPRHDTVYWYQQGPGQDPQFLISFYEKMQSDKGSIPDRFSAQQFSDYHSELNMSSLELGDSALYFCASSLGDRGRPDTQYFGPGTRLTVL.

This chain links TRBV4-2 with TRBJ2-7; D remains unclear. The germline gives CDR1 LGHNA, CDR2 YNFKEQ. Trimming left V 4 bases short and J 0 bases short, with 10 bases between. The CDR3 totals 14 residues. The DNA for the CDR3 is TGTGCCAGCAGCCCCGGACCAGCCTCCTACGAGCAGTACTTC. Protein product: CASSPGPASYEQYF.

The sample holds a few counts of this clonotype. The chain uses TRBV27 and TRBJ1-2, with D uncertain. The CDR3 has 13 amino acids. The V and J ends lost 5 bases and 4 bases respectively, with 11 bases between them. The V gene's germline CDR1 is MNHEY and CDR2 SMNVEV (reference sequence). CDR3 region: CASSPTEIYGYTF. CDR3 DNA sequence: TGTGCCAGCAGTCCCACAGAGATCTATGGCTACACCTTC.

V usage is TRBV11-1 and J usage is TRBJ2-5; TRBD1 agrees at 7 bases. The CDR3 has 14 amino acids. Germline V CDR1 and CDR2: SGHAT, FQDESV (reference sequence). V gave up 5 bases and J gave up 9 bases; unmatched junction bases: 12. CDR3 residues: CASSQQGMALPQYF. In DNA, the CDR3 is TGTGCCAGCAGCCAACAGGGGATGGCCTTGCCCCAGTACTTC.

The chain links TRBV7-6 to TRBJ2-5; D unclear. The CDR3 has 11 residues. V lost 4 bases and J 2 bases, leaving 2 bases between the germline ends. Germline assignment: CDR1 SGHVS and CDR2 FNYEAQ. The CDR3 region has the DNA TGTGCCAGCAGCTCACAAGAGACCCAGTACTTC. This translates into CASSSQETQYF.

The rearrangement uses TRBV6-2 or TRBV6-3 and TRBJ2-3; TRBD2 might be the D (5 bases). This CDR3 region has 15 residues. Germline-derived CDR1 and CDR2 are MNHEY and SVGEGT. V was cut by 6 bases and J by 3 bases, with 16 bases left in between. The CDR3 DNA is TGTGCCAGCAGCCCGCTAGCCGGTCGAACAGATACGCAGTATTTT. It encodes CASSPLAGRTDTQYF.

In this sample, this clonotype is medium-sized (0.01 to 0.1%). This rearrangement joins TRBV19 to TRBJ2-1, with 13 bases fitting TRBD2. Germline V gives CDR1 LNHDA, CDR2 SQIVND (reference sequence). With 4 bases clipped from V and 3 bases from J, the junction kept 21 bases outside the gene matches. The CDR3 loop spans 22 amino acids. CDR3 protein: CASSNRAHILAGGPPGYNEQFF. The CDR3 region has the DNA TGTGCCAGTAGTAACCGTGCGCATATACTAGCGGGGGGGCCTCCGGGCTACAATGAGCAGTTCTTC.

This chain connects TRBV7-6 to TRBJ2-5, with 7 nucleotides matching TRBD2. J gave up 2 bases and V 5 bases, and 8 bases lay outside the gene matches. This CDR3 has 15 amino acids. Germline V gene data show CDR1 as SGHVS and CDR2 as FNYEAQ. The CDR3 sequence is CASSHHGGGQETQYF. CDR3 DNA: TGTGCCAGCAGCCACCATGGCGGGGGTCAAGAGACCCAGTACTTC.

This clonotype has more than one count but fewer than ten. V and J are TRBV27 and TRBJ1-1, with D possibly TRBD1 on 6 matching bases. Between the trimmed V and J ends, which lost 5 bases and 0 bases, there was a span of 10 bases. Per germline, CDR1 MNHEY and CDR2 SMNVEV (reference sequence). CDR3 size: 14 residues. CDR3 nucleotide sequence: TGTGCCAGCAGTCCAGGGGACTTGAACACTGAAGCTTTCTTT. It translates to CASSPGDLNTEAFF.

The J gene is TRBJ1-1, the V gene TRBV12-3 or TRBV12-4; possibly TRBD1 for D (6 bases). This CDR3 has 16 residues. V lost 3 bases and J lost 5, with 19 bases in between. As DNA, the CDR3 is TGTGCCAGCAGTTTGCCCGTACCAACAGGGAAAACTGAAGCTTTCTTT. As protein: CASSLPVPTGKTEAFF.

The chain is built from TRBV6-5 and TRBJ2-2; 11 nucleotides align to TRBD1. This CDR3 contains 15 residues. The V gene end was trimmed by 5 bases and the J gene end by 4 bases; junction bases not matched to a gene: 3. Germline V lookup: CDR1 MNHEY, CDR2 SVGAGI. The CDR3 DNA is TGTGCCAGCAGTGACGGGACAGGGGGCACCGGGGAGCTGTTTTTT. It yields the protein CASSDGTGGTGELFF.

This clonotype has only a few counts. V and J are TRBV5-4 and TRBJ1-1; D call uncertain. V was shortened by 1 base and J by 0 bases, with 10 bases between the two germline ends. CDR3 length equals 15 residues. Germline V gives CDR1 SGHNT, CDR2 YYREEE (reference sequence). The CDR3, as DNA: TGTGCCAGCAGCTTGAGGCTGGCCATGAACACTGAAGCTTTCTTT. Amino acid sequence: CASSLRLAMNTEAFF.

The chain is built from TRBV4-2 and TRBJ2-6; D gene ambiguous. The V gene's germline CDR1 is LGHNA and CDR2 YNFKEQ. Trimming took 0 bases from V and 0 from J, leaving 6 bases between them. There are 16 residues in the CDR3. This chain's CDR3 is CASSQDRTSGANVLTF. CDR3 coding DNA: TGTGCCAGCAGCCAAGATAGGACCTCTGGGGCCAACGTCCTGACTTTC.

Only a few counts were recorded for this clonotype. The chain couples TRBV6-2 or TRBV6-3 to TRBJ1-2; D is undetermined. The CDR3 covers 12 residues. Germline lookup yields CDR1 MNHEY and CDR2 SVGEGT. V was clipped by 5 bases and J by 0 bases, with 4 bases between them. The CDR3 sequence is CASSEANYGYTF. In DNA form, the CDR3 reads TGTGCCAGCAGTGAAGCTAACTATGGCTACACCTTC.

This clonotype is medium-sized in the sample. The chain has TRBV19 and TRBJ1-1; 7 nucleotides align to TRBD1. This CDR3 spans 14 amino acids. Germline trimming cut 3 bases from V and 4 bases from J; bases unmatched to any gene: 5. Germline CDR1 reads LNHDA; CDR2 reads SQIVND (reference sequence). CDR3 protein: CASSIDRASTEAFF. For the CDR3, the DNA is TGTGCCAGTAGTATCGACAGGGCCTCCACTGAAGCTTTCTTT.

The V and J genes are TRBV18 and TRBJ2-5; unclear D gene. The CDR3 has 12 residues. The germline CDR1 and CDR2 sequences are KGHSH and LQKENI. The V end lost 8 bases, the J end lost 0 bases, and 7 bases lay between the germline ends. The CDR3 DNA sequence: TGTGCCAGCGCAAAATACCAAGAGACCCAGTACTTC. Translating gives CASAKYQETQYF. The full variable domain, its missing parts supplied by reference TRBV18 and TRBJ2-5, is NAGVMQNPRHLVRRRGQEARLRCSPMKGHSHVYWYRQLPEEGLKFMVYLQKENIIDESGMPKERFSAEFPKEGPSILRIQQVVRGDSAAYFCASAKYQETQYFGPGTRLLVL.

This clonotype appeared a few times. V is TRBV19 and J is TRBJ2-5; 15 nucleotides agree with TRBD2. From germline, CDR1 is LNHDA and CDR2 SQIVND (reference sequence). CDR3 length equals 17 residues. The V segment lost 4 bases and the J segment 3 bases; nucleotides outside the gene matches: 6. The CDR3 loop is CASSTMGLAGGKETQYF. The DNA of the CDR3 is TGTGCCAGTAGTACCATGGGACTAGCGGGGGGAAAAGAGACCCAGTACTTC.

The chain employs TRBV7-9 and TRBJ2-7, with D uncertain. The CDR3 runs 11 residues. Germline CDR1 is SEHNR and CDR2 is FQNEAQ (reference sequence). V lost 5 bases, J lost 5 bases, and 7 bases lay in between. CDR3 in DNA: TGTGCCAGCAGCCCCGCCCACGAGCAGTACTTC. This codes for CASSPAHEQYF.

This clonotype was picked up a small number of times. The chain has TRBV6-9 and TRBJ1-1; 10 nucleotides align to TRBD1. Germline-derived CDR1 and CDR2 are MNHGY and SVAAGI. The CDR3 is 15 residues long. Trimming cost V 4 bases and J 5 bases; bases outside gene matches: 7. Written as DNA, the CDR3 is TGTGCCAGCAGTTCCGACAGGGGGCGATGGACTGAAGCTTTCTTT. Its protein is CASSSDRGRWTEAFF.

CDR3 nucleotides: TGTGCCAGCAGTACAGACTTGTCTCGGGAGCAGTACTTC. Translated: CASSTDLSREQYF. The chain combines TRBV12-3 or TRBV12-4 with TRBJ2-7; D unclear. The CDR3 consists of 13 residues. V lost 5 bases, J lost 7 bases, and 15 bases lay in between.

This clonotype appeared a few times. CDR3 sequence (DNA): TGCAGCGCGCAGGGAGCTAGCAATCAGCCCCAGCATTTT. It is translated as CSAQGASNQPQHF. V is TRBV29-1 and J is TRBJ1-5, with D possibly TRBD1 on 5 matching bases. Per the germline V gene, CDR1 is SQVTM and CDR2 is ANQGSEA. CDR3 size: 13 residues. With 7 bases removed from V and 0 bases from J, the gap between germline ends came to 10 bases.